The sequence of this TCR beta chain was determined in a study of blood T cell repertoires in COVID-19. Study background: Sample material is recorded as cDNA or gDNA derived from T cells, B-cell-depleted T cells, or PBMCs.

Sequencing used immunoSEQ multiplex PCR; TCRdb keeps in-frame clones, though not all of them. The table includes 240,000 or so clones, about 85% detected once. The TCR sequence derives from a man aged 25 to 40 who had recovered from COVID-19. The sample was peripheral blood.

CDR3 region: CASSYWEGGTDGYTF. CDR3 nucleotide sequence: TGTGCCAGCAGTTACTGGGAGGGGGGAACGGATGGCTACACCTTC. This chain joins TRBV6-6 and TRBJ1-2; D possibly corresponds to TRBD1 (6 bases). Germline CDR1 and CDR2: MNHNY and SVGAGI (reference sequence). The length of the CDR3 is 15 residues. The V and J ends lost 1 base and 6 bases respectively, with 15 bases between them.